This TCR beta chain was sequenced for a study of sequential checkpoint blockade in melanoma (dated by TCRdb to between 2018 and 2020). For the wider study: In a 1:1 randomization, patients received either first-line nivolumab then ipilimumab (arm A) or ipilimumab then nivolumab (arm B). Maintenance nivolumab came after each of the two trial sequences.

The treatment or condition label, read with the paper, signifies: randomized to nivolumab then ipilimumab (arm A) or the reverse (arm B). No trial patient had received prior DNA-damaging chemotherapy. A FACS Aria II flow cytometer was used to sort live CD3+CD8+ cells that were negative for CD19 and CD56 from thawed PBMCs. The samples were obtained from melanoma patients enrolled in CheckMate 064, an open-label, randomized phase II trial testing sequential checkpoint blockade. Peripheral blood mononuclear cells were collected by leukapheresis, purified with Ficoll-Paque, and frozen in human serum with around 9.8% DMSO. Immediately after sorting, the purity of the sorted blood CD3+CD8+ cells was confirmed to be >98%, and DNA was then extracted. Comments on this clone: Its specific antigen is unknown. Within one base of it there is no much larger clone, and no base qualities were kept.

V lost 2 bases and J lost 6 bases, and the count of bases not matched to a germline gene is 4. Looking up the germline V gene yields CDR1 SGHTA and CDR2 FQGTGA. The CDR3 starts with the cysteine, ends with the phenylalanine, and has 14 residues. Only the CDR3 DNA is retained, 42 bases long and in frame from the first base. TCRbeta CDR3 regions were immunosequenced from genomic DNA with the immunoSEQ Assay. Prior to high-throughput sequencing, genomic DNA was amplified by bias-controlled multiplex PCR. In the paper's pipeline: To quantify the absolute abundance of each unique TCRbeta CDR3 region, the sequences were collapsed and filtered. Clonality, defined as 1 minus Pielou's evenness, was calculated using only productive rearrangements. A previously published method was used to identify clones whose frequencies were significantly greater in on-treatment samples than in baseline samples. Held by TCRdb, this immuneACCESS table contains in-frame sequences only and omits some clones. Under half of the omission traces to an unresolved V gene where checked; the cause of the rest is unknown. The V and J calls and clone size come from that table; D and trimming were worked out from the DNA. The sample includes approximately 21,000 clones, with roughly four fifths observed a single time. The ten biggest clones cover 11% of the sample.

What the authors observed across the whole study: Validation of the response-prediction model combining TCR metrics and mutation burden is needed in larger, independent patient cohorts.

This sequence uses TRBV7-3 and TRBJ2-7; the central 10 bases match TRBD2. This sample comprised CD8+ T cells sorted from blood (inferred from file names), obtained from a patient given nivolumab and ipilimumab in sequence. The TCR was taken from a human donor with melanoma. For the CDR3, the sequence is CASSLSSGSTEQYF. The DNA sequence follows: TGTGCCAGCAGCTTATCTAGCGGGAGTACCGAGCAGTACTTC.